This is a list of T cell receptor beta chains from one sample in a study of chemoradiotherapy in HPV16-positive cancers. Sequencing was performed with immunoSEQ multiplex PCR; in TCRdb, only in-frame clones are kept and a portion is missing. The sample records approximately 12,000 clones, around 90% being singletons. The material was obtained from a patient who underwent chemoradiotherapy. The receptor set was obtained from a human donor with HPV-associated anogenital cancer. CDR3s include the opening cysteine and the closing phenylalanine or tryptophan. D genes are given only for firm matches. Clone size is not always given. Where it is, it says once, few, many or a class for expanded clones.

v_call	d_call	j_call	clone_size	cdr3_nt	cdr3_aa
TRBV6-5	-	TRBJ2-1	-	TGTGCCAGCAGCCTCGACCTAAGCTCCTACAATGAGCAGTTCTTC	CASSLDLSSYNEQFF
TRBV5-4	TRBD2	TRBJ2-5	-	TGTGCCAGCGGACTAGCGGGAGGTGAGACCCAGTACTTC	CASGLAGGETQYF
TRBV5-1	-	TRBJ1-3	-	TGCGCCAGCAGCTTGGACCAAGCCTCTGGAAACACCATATATTTT	CASSLDQASGNTIYF
TRBV10-3	-	TRBJ2-3	-	TGTGCCATCAGTGAGTCGGACTTCTTCGATACGCAGTATTTT	CAISESDFFDTQYF
TRBV11-2	-	TRBJ1-4	few	TGTGCCAGCAGCTTAGTGGGAAATGAAAAACTGTTTTTT	CASSLVGNEKLFF
TRBV6-5	-	TRBJ2-7	few	TGTGCCAGCAGTTACTCGAGTCTGGGCTCCTACGAGCAGTACTTC	CASSYSSLGSYEQYF
TRBV6-6	-	TRBJ2-4	-	TGTGCCAGCAGTTCCCAGGGGCCCGTAGCCAAAAACATTCAGTACTTC	CASSSQGPVAKNIQYF
TRBV29-1	TRBD2	TRBJ2-1	-	TGCAGCTTCATAGCGGGAGGGAAAGGCAATGAGCAGTTCTTC	CSFIAGGKGNEQFF
TRBV7-2	-	TRBJ1-2	-	TGTGCCAGCAGCCTCCAGGGGTTCGGTGGCTACACCTTC	CASSLQGFGGYTF
TRBV6-4	-	TRBJ1-4	-	TGTGCCAGCAGGGAGGGGGTGATTGGGGAAAAACTGTTTTTT	CASREGVIGEKLFF
TRBV28	-	TRBJ1-6	-	TGTGCCAGCAGTCCCCCGAGGGGCGTAGGAAATTCACCCCTCCACTTT	CASSPPRGVGNSPLHF
TRBV29-1	-	TRBJ2-5	-	TGCAGCGTTGAATCTCGGGCCGGTACCCGTCAAGAGACCCAGTACTTC	CSVESRAGTRQETQYF
TRBV19	TRBD1	TRBJ1-5	-	TGTGCCAGTAGTACGGGACAGGGAGGCGGTCAGCCCCAGCATTTT	CASSTGQGGGQPQHF
TRBV29-1	-	TRBJ2-7	-	TGCAGCGTCCAAGATGTGGGGAGCCCCTACGAGCAGTACTTC	CSVQDVGSPYEQYF
TRBV25-1	-	TRBJ2-7	-	TGTGCCAGCAGAAGCAACAGAGGGAGCTCCTACGAGCAGTACTTC	CASRSNRGSSYEQYF
TRBV4-1	TRBD1	TRBJ1-2	-	TGCGCCAGCAGCCCCCCTTCAGACAGGGTCTCTCAATCTAACTATGGCTACACCTTC	CASSPPSDRVSQSNYGYTF
TRBV7-2	-	TRBJ1-3	-	TGTGCCAGCAGCTTATCCCCGGACAGAAACACCATATATTTT	CASSLSPDRNTIYF
TRBV27	-	TRBJ2-7	few	TGTGCCAGCAGTTTCGTCCCCGGAGGGTCAGACATTAACGAGCAGTACTTC	CASSFVPGGSDINEQYF
TRBV4-2	TRBD1	TRBJ1-5	-	TGTGCCAGCAGCCAAGTCGGTAGAGCAGGGGGCTTTCAGCCCCAGCATTTT	CASSQVGRAGGFQPQHF
TRBV7-7	-	TRBJ2-2	once	TGTGCTAGCAGCTTAGGAGTTAACACCGGGGAGCTGTTTTTT	CASSLGVNTGELFF
TRBV6-1	-	TRBJ1-4	-	TGTGCCAGCAGCCCAAACCTGGGGGGCGGTGAAAAACTGTTTTTT	CASSPNLGGGEKLFF
TRBV5-1	TRBD2	TRBJ2-3	-	TGCGCCAGCAGCTTGTTAGCGGGAGGGCCCACAGATACGCAGTATTTT	CASSLLAGGPTDTQYF
TRBV15	-	TRBJ2-1	-	TGTGCCACCAGCAGAGAAAGGGGGGGCCTCTACAATGAGCAGTTCTTC	CATSRERGGLYNEQFF
TRBV19	TRBD1	TRBJ1-1	-	TGTGCCAGTAGTGACTCCGGGACAGGGCGGGCAGCTTTCTTT	CASSDSGTGRAAFF
TRBV5-1	TRBD1	TRBJ1-5	-	TGCGCCAGCAGCTTGGGGGCAGGGGGCCAGCCCCAGCATTTT	CASSLGAGGQPQHF
TRBV19	TRBD1	TRBJ1-1	-	TGTGCCAGTAGTATCAATACCGGGACAGAAAGCACTGAAGCTTTCTTT	CASSINTGTESTEAFF
TRBV5-4	TRBD1	TRBJ2-7	once	TGTGCCAGCAGCCGGAGGACAGGGAATGAGCAGTACTTC	CASSRRTGNEQYF
TRBV9	-	TRBJ2-5	once	TGTGCCAGCAGCGGTCGGGACTCCCAAGAGACCCAGTACTTC	CASSGRDSQETQYF
TRBV30	-	TRBJ2-7	few	TGTGCCTGGGGGGAATTCTCCTACGAGCAGTACTTC	CAWGEFSYEQYF